The 17 T cell receptor beta chains reported below all come from one sample, sequenced in a study of cytotoxic CD8 clonotypes in ibrutinib-treated CLL (dated by TCRdb to the early 2020s). The protocol used for the library was the immunoSEQ multiplex PCR assay. This immuneACCESS table, as held by TCRdb, lists in-frame sequences with V and J called but not all clones. Of the missing ones, under half trace to an unresolved V gene in checked studies; the others have no known cause. Recorded for this sample are 300,000 to 350,000 clones; around four fifths of them occurred a single time. 6.5% to 8.5% of the sample comes from the top ten. The specimen was PBMCs, collected before ibrutinib treatment. These receptors all come from a human donor with chronic lymphocytic leukemia.

V gene TRBV5-1 combines with J gene TRBJ1-1; unclear D gene. Germline assignment: CDR1 SGHRS and CDR2 YFSETQ. CDR3 length equals 17 residues. With 4 bases removed from V and 0 bases from J, the gap between germline ends came to 19 bases. This CDR3 is CASSPSHRRAMNTEAFF. In nucleotides, the CDR3 is TGCGCCAGCAGCCCGTCCCACCGAAGGGCTATGAACACTGAAGCTTTCTTT.

The CDR3 bases are TGTGCCAGCAGTGAAGCACCTAGCGGTCCCTACGAGCAGTACTTC. It is translated as CASSEAPSGPYEQYF. The chain couples TRBV25-1 to TRBJ2-7, with TRBD2 matching over 7 bases. After removal of 2 bases from V and 2 bases from J, the junction contained 6 bases not matched to a gene. Per germline, CDR1 MGHDK and CDR2 SYGVNS. The CDR3 covers 15 residues.

This chain joins TRBV4-1 and TRBJ1-2; a weak D match, TRBD1 (5 bases). V was pared by 0 bases and J by 8 bases, with 10 bases between. The CDR3 spans 13 residues. Looked up from germline, CDR1 is MGHRA and CDR2 is YSYEKL. CDR3 nucleotides: TGCGCCAGCAGCCAAGATCCGGGGACCGGCTACACCTTC. The encoded protein is CASSQDPGTGYTF.

The V and J genes are TRBV12-5 and TRBJ2-5; D not certain. Germline V lookup: CDR1 LGHNT, CDR2 FRNRAP. V shed 5 bases and J shed 7 bases, with 5 bases lying between them. This CDR3 has 10 residues. The CDR3 is CASGIWTQYF. For the CDR3, the DNA is TGTGCTAGTGGTATTTGGACCCAGTACTTC.

J is TRBJ2-2 and V is TRBV5-1, with D tentatively TRBD2 (6 bases). Germline values: CDR1 SGHRS, CDR2 YFSETQ. V lost 4 bases and J 0 bases, leaving 13 bases between the germline ends. The CDR3 has 16 residues. CDR3 DNA: TGCGCCAGCAGCGAGCTAGCGAGTGCGAACACCGGGGAGCTGTTTTTT. Translating it yields CASSELASANTGELFF.

The V gene is TRBV6-5, the J gene TRBJ2-7; TRBD1 aligns across 7 bases. Germline V lookup: CDR1 MNHEY, CDR2 SVGAGI. After removal of 8 bases from V and 0 bases from J, the junction contained 7 bases not matched to a gene. The CDR3 consists of 14 residues. CDR3 region: CASQRTGSSYEQYF. The CDR3 nucleotides are TGTGCCAGCCAAAGGACAGGCAGCTCCTACGAGCAGTACTTC.

The J gene is TRBJ1-1, the V gene TRBV7-8, with D possibly matching TRBD1 (5 bases). The CDR3 length is 13 residues. V lost 10 bases, J lost 2 bases, and 14 bases lay in between. Germline CDR1 reads SGHVS; CDR2 reads FQNEAQ. The DNA for the CDR3 is TGTGCCACCACATCAAGGGGCAACACTGAAGCTTTCTTT. Translation: CATTSRGNTEAFF.

V gene TRBV9 combines with J gene TRBJ1-2; D remains unclear. The CDR3 is 13 amino acids. Germline V CDR1 and CDR2: SGDLS, YYNGEE. The V end was cut by 0 bases, the J end by 6 bases, with 9 bases between. The CDR3 nucleotides are TGTGCCAGCAGCGTAGTTAGGGCTGATGGCTACACCTTC. It codes for CASSVVRADGYTF.

V usage is TRBV29-1 and J usage is TRBJ1-2; 9 bases are a match to TRBD1. V lost 6 bases to trimming and J lost 0 bases; unmatched junction nucleotides: 8. CDR1 and CDR2 (germline): SQVTM, ANQGSEA. The CDR3 has 15 amino acids. The CDR3, as DNA: TGCAGCGTGAGGGACAGGGAGGCTTCTAACTATGGCTACACCTTC. It is translated as CSVRDREASNYGYTF.

The table lists this clone with a count of one. This chain joins TRBV5-1 and TRBJ2-3; TRBD2 is a possible D gene (6 bases). The CDR3 length is 15 residues. Trimming took off 0 bases at V and 1 base at J, with 9 bases between the two ends. CDR1 and CDR2 from the germline V gene are SGHRS and YFSETQ. CDR3 loop: CASSLAGVRTDTQYF. CDR3 in DNA: TGCGCCAGCAGCTTGGCGGGGGTACGCACAGATACGCAGTATTTT.

This rearrangement joins TRBV7-6 to TRBJ2-2, with 7 bases identical to TRBD1. V lost 5 bases and J lost 5; bases outside the gene matches: 8. The CDR3 runs to 15 residues. The germline V gene encodes CDR1 SGHVS and CDR2 FNYEAQ. Here the CDR3 DNA reads TGTGCCAGCAGCCACAGGGGAAGGAGGACCGGGGAGCTGTTTTTT. Its translation: CASSHRGRRTGELFF.

The V and J genes are TRBV7-6 and TRBJ2-7; D perhaps matches TRBD2 (6 bases). From germline, CDR1 is SGHVS and CDR2 FNYEAQ. With 1 base removed from V and 0 bases from J, the gap between germline ends came to 7 bases. This CDR3 region has 14 residues. The CDR3 is CASSLETSSYEQYF. Written as DNA, the CDR3 is TGTGCCAGCAGCTTAGAGACTAGCTCCTACGAGCAGTACTTC.

The chain carries TRBV15 and TRBJ2-1; D call uncertain. Trimming cost V 0 bases and J 5 bases, with 8 bases left between them. The CDR3 loop spans 14 amino acids. Germline V gene data show CDR1 as LNHNV and CDR2 as YYDKDF (reference sequence). The CDR3 region is CATSRDRTHNEQFF. CDR3 bases: TGTGCCACCAGCAGAGATCGAACCCACAATGAGCAGTTCTTC.

This sequence joins TRBV29-1 and TRBJ2-1; 9 bases map to TRBD1. Looked up from germline, CDR1 is SQVTM and CDR2 is ANQGSEA. With V trimmed by 7 bases and J by 9 bases, 4 bases remained unmatched. This CDR3 comprises 11 residues. CDR3 loop: CSGGQGGEQFF. In DNA, the CDR3 is TGCAGCGGGGGACAGGGCGGTGAGCAGTTCTTC.

The chain couples TRBV27 to TRBJ1-2; D may be TRBD1 (5 bases). The germline V and J ends were trimmed by 5 bases and 2 bases, with 15 bases remaining between them. Germline V CDR1 and CDR2: MNHEY, SMNVEV (reference sequence). The CDR3 length is 15 residues. The CDR3 loop is CASSPRPGVNYGYTF. In DNA, the CDR3 is TGTGCCAGCAGTCCCCGCCCGGGGGTGAACTATGGCTACACCTTC.

This rearrangement joins TRBV7-2 to TRBJ1-5; D uncertain. The germline gives CDR1 SGHTA, CDR2 FQGNSA. Trimming removed 4 bases at V and 6 bases at J, with 10 bases between. This CDR3 region has 13 residues. The CDR3 sequence is CASSSSLPQPQHF. The CDR3 DNA reads as TGTGCCAGCAGCTCCTCCCTTCCTCAGCCCCAGCATTTT.

This clone was seen more than once but under ten times. The chain joins TRBV7-6 to TRBJ2-7, with TRBD2 identical over 14 bases. There are 15 residues in the CDR3. Germline values: CDR1 SGHVS, CDR2 FNYEAQ. Trimming at V came to 5 bases and at J to 0 bases, leaving 0 bases not matched to a gene. CDR3 nucleotide sequence: TGTGCCAGCAGCGGGACTAGCGGGAGCTCCTACGAGCAGTACTTC. This sequence encodes CASSGTSGSSYEQYF. Drawing the rest from reference TRBV7-6 and TRBJ2-7, the complete variable domain is GAGVSQSPRYKVTKRGQDVALRCDPISGHVSLYWYRQALGQGPEFLTYFNYEAQQDKSGLPNDRFSAERPEGSISTLTIQRTEQRDSAMYRCASSGTSGSSYEQYFGPGTRLTVT.